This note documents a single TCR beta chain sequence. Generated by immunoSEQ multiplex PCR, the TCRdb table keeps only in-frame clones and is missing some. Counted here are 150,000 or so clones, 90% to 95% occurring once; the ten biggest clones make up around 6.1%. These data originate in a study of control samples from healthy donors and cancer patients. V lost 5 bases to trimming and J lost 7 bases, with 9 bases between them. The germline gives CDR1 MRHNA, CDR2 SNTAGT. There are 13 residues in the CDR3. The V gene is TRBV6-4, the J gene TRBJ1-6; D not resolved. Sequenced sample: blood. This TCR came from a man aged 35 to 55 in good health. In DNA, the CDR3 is TGTGCCAGCAGTAAGGACGGAAATTCACCCCTCCACTTT. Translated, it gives CASSKDGNSPLHF.